The 24 T cell receptor beta chains reported below all come from one sample, sequenced in a study of human CD4 T cells and Enterobacteriaceae (dated by TCRdb to 2020 to 2021). After 6-7 days, proliferating activated T cells were FACS-sorted as CFSE-low CD25+ ICOS+ cells. Sorted memory CD4+ T cells were CFSE-labeled and cultured at a 2:1 ratio with irradiated autologous monocytes pulsed with antigen. Memory CD4+ T cells were FACS-sorted on a FACSAria III to over 95% purity as all CD4+ cells other than CD45RA+CCR7+CD95- naive cells. Receptor libraries were prepared by the immunoSEQ multiplex PCR assay. Here the immuneACCESS table is served through TCRdb, limited to in-frame sequences with V and J called. Missing clones are a known gap in these copies; in checked studies unresolved V genes cover under half, and the rest lacks a known reason. Within this sample are approximately 560 clones, with roughly two fifths of them counted one time only. The ten most abundant clones make up approximately 31% of the sample.

Sequencing was done on a sample of bacteria-reactive CD4+ T cells grown in culture. The intended sense of this specimen's cell subset or site label: CFSE-low proliferating memory CD4 T cells sorted after in vitro stimulation with a heat-inactivated bacterium or M. tuberculosis lysate. These receptors were collected from a human donor in good health.

J is TRBJ2-1 and V is TRBV4-1; 11 bases align to TRBD2. The CDR3 runs 17 residues. Germline V gives CDR1 MGHRA, CDR2 YSYEKL. After removal of 1 base from V and 7 bases from J, the junction contained 9 bases not matched to a gene. The CDR3 loop reads CASSQATLAGGRNEQFF. In DNA form, the CDR3 reads TGCGCCAGCAGCCAAGCCACCCTAGCGGGGGGAAGGAATGAGCAGTTCTTC.

Judged by abundance, this clone is large. The genes are TRBV30 and TRBJ2-4; 8 nucleotides line up with TRBD1. The CDR3 has 14 residues. After removal of 5 bases from V and 9 bases from J, the junction contained 12 bases not matched to a gene. In germline, CDR1 is GTSNPN, CDR2 SVGIG (reference sequence). The CDR3 region has the DNA TGTGCCTGGGGGGCGGACAGGGAGAGGGGCATTCAGTACTTC. Its protein is CAWGADRERGIQYF. Full variable domain (rest looked up from reference TRBV30 and TRBJ2-4): SQTIHQWPATLVQPVGSPLSLECTVEGTSNPNLYWYRQAAGRGLQLLFYSVGIGQISSEVPQNLSASRPQDRQFILSSKKLLLSDSGFYLCAWGADRERGIQYFGAGTRLSVL.

The CDR3 sequence is CASAPGQGGNIQYF. The CDR3 bases are TGTGCTAGTGCTCCTGGACAGGGCGGAAACATTCAGTACTTC. This chain links TRBV12-5 with TRBJ2-4; TRBD1 matches at 8 bases. Germline V lookup: CDR1 LGHNT, CDR2 FRNRAP. Trimming at V came to 7 bases and at J to 6 bases, leaving 8 bases not matched to a gene. The length of the CDR3 is 14 residues.

J is TRBJ1-5 and V is TRBV12-5; 7 bases match TRBD1. The germline V gene has CDR1 LGHNT and CDR2 FRNRAP. J gave up 6 bases and V 6 bases, and 8 bases lay outside the gene matches. The CDR3 spans 14 residues. The CDR3 DNA sequence: TGTGCTAGTGGCCCGGACAGGTATTCTCAGCCCCAGCATTTT. As protein: CASGPDRYSQPQHF.

The genes are TRBV28 and TRBJ2-7, with TRBD1 matching over 7 bases. V lost 4 bases to trimming and J lost 5 bases; unmatched junction nucleotides: 17. From germline, CDR1 is MDHEN and CDR2 SYDVKM. This CDR3 region has 17 residues. This chain's CDR3 is CASSYSYTPTGSHEQYF. The CDR3 DNA reads TGTGCCAGCAGTTACTCTTACACCCCGACAGGGAGCCACGAGCAGTACTTC. Full variable domain (outside the CDR3, taken from reference TRBV28 and TRBJ2-7): DVKVTQSSRYLVKRTGEKVFLECVQDMDHENMFWYRQDPGLGLRLIYFSYDVKMKEKGDIPEGYSVSREKKERFSLILESASTNQTSMYLCASSYSYTPTGSHEQYFGPGTRLTVT.

This chain uses TRBV2 with TRBJ1-2; 7 bases are a match to TRBD1. Germline V gene lookup returns CDR1 SNHLY and CDR2 FYNNEI. There are 13 residues in the CDR3. V lost 8 bases and J lost 3; bases outside the gene matches: 6. CDR3 residues: CASRGTVYYGYTF. DNA for the CDR3: TGTGCCAGCCGGGGGACAGTTTACTATGGCTACACCTTC.

The V call is TRBV28, the J call TRBJ1-6; the D gene is possibly TRBD1 (5 bases). The V end lost 5 bases, the J end lost 0 bases, and 20 bases lay between the germline ends. Per the germline V gene, CDR1 is MDHEN and CDR2 is SYDVKM. This CDR3 spans 19 amino acids. The DNA of the CDR3 is TGTGCCAGCAGTCACCCAGCGGGACGGGGGAGCTCCTATAATTCACCCCTCCACTTT. It specifies CASSHPAGRGSSYNSPLHF.

This clone was seen a single time. The chain employs TRBV30 and TRBJ2-7; 9 nucleotides align to TRBD2. The trim removed 5 bases at V and 3 bases at J, leaving 5 bases unmatched. Germline V lookup: CDR1 GTSNPN, CDR2 SVGIG (reference sequence). This CDR3 contains 13 residues. CDR3 loop: CAWGGRGYYEQYF. DNA for the CDR3: TGTGCCTGGGGCGGGAGGGGGTACTACGAGCAGTACTTC.

The chain's CDR3 is CASSLAQSQARGGTDTQYF. CDR3 DNA: TGCGCCAGCAGCTTGGCCCAGAGTCAGGCCCGGGGGGGCACAGATACGCAGTATTTT. The rearrangement links TRBV5-1 to TRBJ2-3, with TRBD2 identical over 7 bases. The CDR3 consists of 19 residues. J lost 1 base, V lost 0 bases, and 14 bases had no gene match. Germline values: CDR1 SGHRS, CDR2 YFSETQ.

The rearrangement uses TRBV12-5 and TRBJ1-3, with unresolved D. V lost 6 bases, J lost 8 bases, and 8 bases lay in between. The CDR3 has 11 residues. Germline V gene data show CDR1 as LGHNT and CDR2 as FRNRAP. In DNA, the CDR3 is TGTGCTAGTGGCTCGCGGGACACCATATATTTT. Encoded protein: CASGSRDTIYF.

The gene calls are TRBV7-9 and TRBJ2-1; weak D call: TRBD1 (6 bases). This CDR3 comprises 14 residues. V was trimmed by 4 bases and J by 5 bases, leaving 12 bases between them. Germline assignment: CDR1 SEHNR and CDR2 FQNEAQ (reference sequence). CDR3 loop: CASSSTGPHNEQFF. The CDR3 region has the DNA TGTGCCAGCAGCTCCACAGGGCCCCACAATGAGCAGTTCTTC.

DNA for the CDR3: TGTGCCAGCAGTTACCGGCCCGCAGGAGGTAACTATGGCTACACCTTC. Residues: CASSYRPAGGNYGYTF. The rearrangement joins TRBV6-6 to TRBJ1-2; D not resolved. Trimming took 2 bases from V and 1 from J, leaving 14 bases between them. CDR1 is MNHNY and CDR2 is SVGAGI in the germline V gene (reference sequence). The CDR3 extends over 16 amino acids.

The chain recombines TRBV5-8 with TRBJ2-7; 9 bases fit TRBD1. After removal of 4 bases from V and 6 bases from J, the junction contained 8 bases not matched to a gene. There are 14 residues in the CDR3. Germline CDR1 reads SGHTS; CDR2 reads YDEGEE. The CDR3 loop is CASSRRDRASEQYF. As DNA, the CDR3 is TGTGCCAGCAGCCGCCGGGACAGGGCGTCCGAGCAGTACTTC. The whole variable domain, filled in from reference TRBV5-8 and TRBJ2-7, reads EAGVTQSPTHLIKTRGQQATLRCSPISGHTSVYWYQQALGLGLQFLLWYDEGEERNRGNFPPRFSGRQFPNYSSELNVNALELEDSALYLCASSRRDRASEQYFGPGTRLTVT.

By share, this clone ranks as medium-sized. The rearrangement links TRBV19 to TRBJ2-7; possible D gene TRBD1, 6 bases. There are 15 residues in the CDR3. CDR1 is LNHDA, CDR2 SQIVND, per germline (reference sequence). The germline V and J ends were trimmed by 8 bases and 2 bases, with 19 bases remaining between them. The CDR3 DNA follows: TGTGCCAGTGCTGATCACGGACAGACAACCTACGAGCAGTACTTC. Its protein product is CASADHGQTTYEQYF.

This clone was observed a few times. The chain recombines TRBV28 with TRBJ2-7, with unresolved D. CDR3 length equals 14 residues. The V gene lost 6 bases and the J gene lost 0 bases, with 12 bases spanning the gap. Germline V CDR1 and CDR2: MDHEN, SYDVKM. The DNA for the CDR3 is TGTGCCAGCAGGAGGCAGATAAACTCCTACGAGCAGTACTTC. Translation: CASRRQINSYEQYF.

This clone has just a few counts. J is TRBJ2-5 and V is TRBV10-3, with 10 bases lining up with TRBD2. Germline-derived CDR1 and CDR2 are ENHRY and SYGVKD. The CDR3 loop spans 14 amino acids. The V segment lost 6 bases and the J segment 7 bases; nucleotides outside the gene matches: 8. The CDR3 loop is CAIRREVAGGTQYF. The CDR3 DNA sequence: TGTGCCATCAGGAGGGAAGTAGCGGGGGGGACCCAGTACTTC.

This clone showed up just a few times. This chain uses TRBV6-7 with TRBJ2-7; 9 bases match TRBD2. TRBV6-7 is identified as an open reading frame with a role that is uncertain. The CDR3 covers 18 residues. V lost 2 bases and J lost 0; bases outside the gene matches: 11. CDR3 residues: CASSYVRLAGLPSYEQYF. The CDR3 DNA sequence: TGTGCCAGCAGTTACGTTCGTCTAGCGGGGCTTCCCTCCTACGAGCAGTACTTC.

Sample share makes this clone large. V gene TRBV10-3 combines with J gene TRBJ2-7, with D uncertain. The CDR3 extends over 11 amino acids. CDR1 ENHRY and CDR2 SYGVKD come from the germline V gene. The V and J ends lost 6 bases and 7 bases respectively, with 10 bases between them. This CDR3 reads CAIRDGREQYF. The DNA of the CDR3 is TGTGCCATCAGGGACGGGCGGGAGCAGTACTTC.

This clone was recorded a few times. The junction departs from germline at one end; a sequencing error may be responsible. The V call is TRBV6-4, the J call TRBJ2-7; 7 bases map to TRBD1. Looked up from germline, CDR1 is MRHNA and CDR2 is SNTAGT. The CDR3 covers 17 residues. In nucleotides, the CDR3 is TGTGCCAGCAGTTACTCTTACACCCCGACAGGGAGCCACGAGCAGTACTTC. It codes for CASSYSYTPTGSHEQYF.

This clone is large (0.1 to 1%). The chain joins TRBV19 to TRBJ1-3, with a weak D call TRBD1 (6 bases). The CDR3 is 15 residues long. Germline CDR1 reads LNHDA; CDR2 reads SQIVND (reference sequence). V lost 5 bases and J lost 0, with 11 bases in between. The CDR3 reads CASSADRPSGNTIYF. The CDR3 DNA follows: TGTGCCAGTAGTGCAGACAGGCCCTCTGGAAACACCATATATTTT. Complete variable domain (other parts from reference TRBV19 and TRBJ1-3): DGGITQSPKYLFRKEGQNVTLSCEQNLNHDAMYWYRQDPGQGLRLIYYSQIVNDFQKGDIAEGYSVSREKKESFPLTVTSAQKNPTAFYLCASSADRPSGNTIYFGEGSWLTVV.

V gene TRBV5-6 combines with J gene TRBJ1-5; 9 nucleotides match TRBD1. CDR3 length: 17 amino acids. After removal of 3 bases from V and 6 bases from J, the junction contained 13 bases not matched to a gene. Germline assignment: CDR1 SGHDT and CDR2 YYEEEE. CDR3 bases: TGTGCCAGCAGCTCTGGGCCCACAGGGGGCGGCGGTCAGCCCCAGCATTTT. Amino acid sequence: CASSSGPTGGGGQPQHF.

The sample holds a few counts of this clone. This CDR3 is CASSPFWGRSNQPQHF. The CDR3 nucleotides are TGCGCCAGCAGCCCTTTTTGGGGGCGAAGCAATCAGCCCCAGCATTTT. This rearrangement joins TRBV23-1 to TRBJ1-5; tentative D call: TRBD1 (6 bases). TRBV23-1 is an open reading frame whose function is uncertain. The germline V and J ends were trimmed by 6 bases and 1 base, with 16 bases remaining between them. This CDR3 is built from 16 residues.

This clone counts as large (0.1 to 1%). The genes are TRBV7-2 and TRBJ1-5; TRBD1 is a possible D gene (5 bases). In germline, CDR1 is SGHTA, CDR2 FQGNSA. Trimming removed 7 bases from V and 2 bases from J, with 9 bases in between. There are 13 residues in the CDR3. Written as DNA, the CDR3 is TGTGCCAGCACCTCGGGGGGCAATCAGCCCCAGCATTTT. Protein product: CASTSGGNQPQHF.

By sample share, this clone is large (0.1 to 1%). J is TRBJ2-5 and V is TRBV5-5; D is unresolved. The germline gives CDR1 SGHKS, CDR2 YYEKEE (reference sequence). With 0 bases removed from V and 4 bases from J, the gap between germline ends came to 4 bases. CDR3 size: 12 residues. CDR3 DNA: TGTGCCAGCAGCTTGGTGGGAGAGACCCAGTACTTC. Amino acids: CASSLVGETQYF. Drawing the rest from reference TRBV5-5 and TRBJ2-5, the complete variable domain is DAGVTQSPTHLIKTRGQQVTLRCSPISGHKSVSWYQQVLGQGPQFIFQYYEKEERGRGNFPDRFSARQFPNYSSELNVNALLLGDSALYLCASSLVGETQYFGPGTRLLVL.